Shown below are 25 T cell receptor beta chains from a single sample sequenced in a study of cytomegalovirus exposure and HLA in healthy donors. Primers: 60 Vbeta forward and 13 Jbeta reverse. Clones were sequenced by immunoSEQ multiplex PCR, and TCRdb holds only the in-frame ones, with some missing. This sample has fewer than 110,000 clones; roughly 80% occur once, and the top ten carry roughly 4%. The sample comprised PBMCs. The receptors stem from a man in his forties or fifties in good health and CMV-seropositive.

This clone was detected only a few times. J is TRBJ1-1 and V is TRBV18; unclear D gene. Trimming removed 1 base at V and 4 bases at J, with 19 bases between. CDR1 and CDR2 from the germline V gene are KGHSH and LQKENI. The CDR3 length is 17 residues. The CDR3 region is CASSPRSKGSGSTEAFF. The DNA of the CDR3 is TGTGCCAGCTCACCACGAAGTAAAGGGAGTGGGAGCACTGAAGCTTTCTTT.

This sequence joins TRBV10-3 and TRBJ2-1, with a weak D call TRBD2 (6 bases). The CDR3 covers 15 residues. Between the trimmed V and J ends, which lost 6 bases and 1 base, there was a span of 13 bases. From germline, CDR1 is ENHRY and CDR2 SYGVKD. CDR3 sequence: CAISDGTRSYNEQFF. The CDR3 DNA reads as TGTGCCATCAGCGACGGGACTCGGTCCTACAATGAGCAGTTCTTC.

This clone was detected a few times. The chain carries TRBV4-2 and TRBJ2-5, with TRBD2 matching 13 bases. The CDR3 has 16 residues. The V and J ends lost 3 bases and 5 bases, in that order; junction bases with no gene match: 6. The germline CDR1 and CDR2 sequences are LGHNA and YNFKEQ. CDR3 nucleotides: TGTGCCAGCAGCCATGGACTAGCGGGAGTAGAGGAGACCCAGTACTTC. Translating it yields CASSHGLAGVEETQYF.

The chain combines TRBV9 with TRBJ2-3, with TRBD2 identical over 8 bases. The CDR3 sequence is 17 residues long. The trim removed 1 base at V and 6 bases at J, leaving 13 bases unmatched. From germline, CDR1 is SGDLS and CDR2 YYNGEE. The CDR3 nucleotides read TGTGCCAGCAGCGTACAGTACCGGGAGGGCTTTTACGATACGCAGTATTTT. Encoded protein: CASSVQYREGFYDTQYF. Based on the CDR3 plus reference TRBV9 and TRBJ2-3, the full variable domain is DSGVTQTPKHLITATGQRVTLRCSPRSGDLSVYWYQQSLDQGLQFLIQYYNGEERAKGNILERFSAQQFPDLHSELNLSSLELGDSALYFCASSVQYREGFYDTQYFGPGTRLTVL.

The chain is built from TRBV7-9 and TRBJ2-4; D not certain. CDR1 and CDR2 from the germline V gene are SEHNR and FQNEAQ (reference sequence). V was shortened by 5 bases and J by 0 bases, with 17 bases between the two germline ends. This CDR3 region has 17 residues. The CDR3 protein is CASSTTTLPRAKNIQYF. The CDR3 DNA reads TGTGCCAGCAGCACTACGACTTTACCCCGAGCCAAAAACATTCAGTACTTC.

The CDR3 loop reads CATSRDRGRQPQHF. Here the CDR3 DNA reads TGTGCCACCAGCAGAGACAGGGGGCGACAGCCCCAGCATTTT. V is TRBV15 and J is TRBJ1-5; 8 bases align to TRBD1. This CDR3 has 14 residues. Germline-derived CDR1 and CDR2 are LNHNV and YYDKDF (reference sequence). The ends lost 0 bases at V and 7 bases at J; junction bases unmatched: 2.

V gene TRBV10-2 combines with J gene TRBJ1-3; no reliable D call. This CDR3 has 15 residues. CDR1 and CDR2 from the germline V gene are WSHSY and SAAADI. V was trimmed by 0 bases and J by 0 bases, leaving 6 bases between them. CDR3: CASSESRASGNTIYF. Written as DNA, the CDR3 is TGCGCCAGCAGTGAGTCGAGGGCCTCTGGAAACACCATATATTTT.

This chain links TRBV15 with TRBJ2-2; tentatively, D is TRBD2 (5 bases). The V end was cut by 6 bases, the J end by 0 bases, with 8 bases between. The CDR3 runs to 14 residues. From germline, CDR1 is LNHNV and CDR2 YYDKDF (reference sequence). CDR3 DNA sequence: TGTGCCACCAGTCAAGCGGCGAACACCGGGGAGCTGTTTTTT. It codes for CATSQAANTGELFF.

The CDR3 bases are TGTGCCAGCAGCTTGGAGGGCGTGTCCTACGAGCAGTACTTC. Translated, it gives CASSLEGVSYEQYF. The J gene is TRBJ2-7, the V gene TRBV7-9, with TRBD2 as a possible D gene (6 bases). This CDR3 is 14 amino acids long. The V and J ends lost 3 bases and 1 base respectively, with 10 bases between them. Per germline, CDR1 SEHNR and CDR2 FQNEAQ (reference sequence).

The chain joins TRBV5-1 to TRBJ1-1; no clear D gene. V dropped 0 bases and J dropped 6 bases, with 9 bases sitting between them. The CDR3 loop spans 13 amino acids. The V gene's germline CDR1 is SGHRS and CDR2 YFSETQ. For the CDR3, the DNA is TGCGCCAGCAGCTTGGATAATATATCTGAAGCTTTCTTT. This codes for CASSLDNISEAFF.

The gene calls are TRBV6-5 and TRBJ2-2, with 7 bases identical to TRBD2. Trimming removed 7 bases from V and 3 bases from J; junction bases left unmatched: 8. CDR1 is MNHEY, CDR2 SVGAGI, per germline. CDR3 size: 15 residues. CDR3 DNA: TGTGCCAGCACCCCTCGGCTAGCGGACACCGGGGAGCTGTTTTTT. Its protein is CASTPRLADTGELFF.

This sequence joins TRBV19 and TRBJ2-6; possible D gene TRBD2, 7 bases. This CDR3 comprises 15 residues. The germline CDR1 and CDR2 sequences are LNHDA and SQIVND (reference sequence). The V gene lost 10 bases and the J gene lost 4 bases, with 17 bases spanning the gap. CDR3 loop: CATRPGGAGANVLTF. In DNA form, the CDR3 reads TGTGCCACCCGACCTGGGGGGGCAGGGGCCAACGTCCTGACTTTC.

The gene calls are TRBV29-1 and TRBJ2-3; no clear D. Germline V gene lookup returns CDR1 SQVTM and CDR2 ANQGSEA. The CDR3 is 11 residues long. V lost 8 bases, J lost 5 bases, and 11 bases lay in between. The CDR3: CSIMTGDTQYF. CDR3 DNA: TGCAGCATAATGACGGGAGATACGCAGTATTTT.

The chain is built from TRBV11-2 and TRBJ2-7; TRBD2 matches at 7 bases. The CDR3 consists of 13 residues. CDR1 is SGHAT, CDR2 FQNNGV, per germline. J was trimmed by 4 bases and V by 8 bases; bases with no gene match: 8. The CDR3 nucleotides read TGTGCCAGCGCTCCAGCGGGGAGATACGAGCAGTACTTC. Translating it yields CASAPAGRYEQYF.

This chain joins TRBV6-1 and TRBJ1-5, with a tentative D call TRBD1 (5 bases). Germline CDR1 reads MNHNS; CDR2 reads SASEGT. The CDR3 has 13 amino acids. Trimming stripped 4 bases from V and 6 bases from J, with 10 bases between. The CDR3 coding sequence is TGTGCCAGCAGTGTCAGGGTTAGTCAGCCCCAGCATTTT. Amino acid sequence: CASSVRVSQPQHF.

The chain uses TRBV6-5 and TRBJ2-3, with 11 bases matching TRBD2. J gave up 0 bases and V 4 bases, and 3 bases lay outside the gene matches. This CDR3 spans 16 amino acids. Per the germline V gene, CDR1 is MNHEY and CDR2 is SVGAGI. The CDR3 nucleotides read TGTGCCAGCAGTTCTCTAGCGGGAGGTAGCACAGATACGCAGTATTTT. Residues: CASSSLAGGSTDTQYF.

V is TRBV4-3 and J is TRBJ1-4, with TRBD1 matching over 9 bases. The CDR3 consists of 14 residues. Germline V gene data show CDR1 as LGHNA and CDR2 as YSLEER. The V gene end was trimmed by 4 bases and the J gene end by 4 bases; junction bases not matched to a gene: 1. The CDR3 DNA sequence: TGCGCCAGCAGCCTGGGACAGGGTAATGAAAAACTGTTTTTT. Translation: CASSLGQGNEKLFF.

J is TRBJ2-1 and V is TRBV7-8; 8 bases align to TRBD2. The CDR3 is made up of 15 amino acids. Germline V gene lookup returns CDR1 SGHVS and CDR2 FQNEAQ. J gave up 6 bases and V 1 base, and 5 bases lay outside the gene matches. The CDR3 region has the DNA TGTGCCAGCAGCTTAGATGCGGGAGGAAGCAATGAGCAGTTCTTC. As protein: CASSLDAGGSNEQFF. Based on the CDR3 plus reference TRBV7-8 and TRBJ2-1, the full variable domain is GAGVSQSPRYKVAKRGQDVALRCDPISGHVSLFWYQQALGQGPEFLTYFQNEAQLDKSGLPSDRFFAERPEGSVSTLKIQRTQQEDSAVYLCASSLDAGGSNEQFFGPGTRLTVL.

This clone was seen a handful of times. The gene calls are TRBV7-8 and TRBJ2-7; 7 nucleotides match TRBD1. Germline CDR1 reads SGHVS; CDR2 reads FQNEAQ. With V trimmed by 6 bases and J by 3 bases, 8 bases remained unmatched. The CDR3 runs 14 residues. The CDR3 nucleotides read TGTGCCAGCAGAATCGGGACAGAAAACTACGAGCAGTACTTC. Protein product: CASRIGTENYEQYF.

The V gene is TRBV5-7, the J gene TRBJ1-1; 12 bases fit TRBD1. TRBV5-7 falls under the ORF class, with uncertain function. This CDR3 has 13 amino acids. Unmatched junction bases numbered 3, after V lost 0 bases and J lost 12 bases. Here the CDR3 reads CASSLGDRGRTFF. The DNA for the CDR3 is TGTGCCAGCAGCTTGGGGGACAGGGGGCGAACTTTCTTT.

The V and J genes are TRBV5-8 and TRBJ2-7, with 7 bases matching TRBD1. CDR3 length equals 15 residues. Germline V gives CDR1 SGHTS, CDR2 YDEGEE. Trimming removed 0 bases from V and 5 bases from J; junction bases left unmatched: 8. For the CDR3, the DNA is TGTGCCAGCAGCTTGGGGGGAGACAGGGACGACGAGCAGTACTTC. Translation gives CASSLGGDRDDEQYF.

V is TRBV27 and J is TRBJ2-5, with a possible D match to TRBD1 (6 bases). CDR3 length: 15 amino acids. CDR1 MNHEY and CDR2 SMNVEV come from the germline V gene (reference sequence). Trimming took off 4 bases at V and 2 bases at J, with 14 bases between the two ends. The DNA of the CDR3 is TGTGCCAGCAGTTACTACGGACAGAGACAAGAGACCCAGTACTTC. As protein: CASSYYGQRQETQYF.

The V and J genes are TRBV7-6 and TRBJ2-5, with 9 bases aligning to TRBD1. CDR1 SGHVS and CDR2 FNYEAQ come from the germline V gene. The length of the CDR3 is 15 residues. The trim removed 3 bases at V and 7 bases at J, leaving 9 bases unmatched. The DNA of the CDR3 is TGTGCCAGCAGCTTGGATGCACAGGGGGCTTTGACCCAGTACTTC. Translated, it gives CASSLDAQGALTQYF.

The chain links TRBV7-3 to TRBJ2-3; 15 positions agree with TRBD2. The germline V gene has CDR1 SGHTA and CDR2 FQGTGA. V lost 5 bases, J lost 3 bases, and 9 bases stayed unmatched. The CDR3 loop spans 18 amino acids. This CDR3 reads CASSRGLAGGRGTDTQYF. The DNA for the CDR3 is TGTGCCAGCAGCCGCGGACTAGCGGGAGGGCGGGGGACAGATACGCAGTATTTT.

The genes are TRBV2 and TRBJ2-1; TRBD2 matches at 9 bases. The length of the CDR3 is 14 residues. Looked up from germline, CDR1 is SNHLY and CDR2 is FYNNEI. V shed 11 bases and J 6 bases; nucleotides not matched to a gene: 11. The CDR3 sequence is CAGSTSGGLNEQFF. Here the CDR3 DNA reads TGTGCCGGCTCGACTAGCGGAGGCCTCAATGAGCAGTTCTTC.